This T cell receptor beta chain derives from a study of regulatory T cells in long-lasting Graves disease. General study results and limits: Persistent disease samples used TRBV28, TRBJ1-2 and TRBJ2-5 preferentially.

Noted time point: newly diagnosed GD, antithyroid drugs for less than 3 months. Preparation of the TCR library used RNA extracted from PBMCs. This clonotype was seen repeatedly, ten times or more. Its matching antigen is unknown. Sequencing libraries for TCR beta were prepared with iRepertoire HTBI primers and Arm-PCR of CDR3 regions. One entry per CDR3 protein results from TCRdb running MiXCR on the multiplex PCR reads. The sample yields a few hundred thousand distinct CDR3 sequences, around 18% seen once. The V and J ends lost 3 bases and 0 bases respectively, with 12 bases between them. The germline CDR1 and CDR2 sequences are MGHRA and YSYEKL. The CDR3 length is 15 residues. In addition, the sample was reused for a study of T cells in Graves' hyperthyroidism and ophthalmopathy. Per that paper: From stable hyperthyroidism, ophthalmopathy was separated by a 13 V-J model.

The material was peripheral blood mononuclear cells (PBMCs), obtained at new diagnosis, from a patient treated with antithyroid drugs. The chain joins TRBV4-1 to TRBJ2-7; D not resolved. This sequence originates from a woman in her 30s with Graves disease. The CDR3 loop is CASSHPRANSYEQYF. The CDR3 bases are TGCGCCAGCAGCCATCCCCGGGCCAACTCCTACGAGCAGTACTTC.